This TCR beta chain was retrieved from a study of glioma-infiltrating T cells. Study conclusions and caveats: Above-expected tissue-blood divergence occurred in all gliomas, most in low-grade ones. Only very few CDR3 sequences appeared in both tissue and blood.

In its sample, this clonotype was seen many times. Its antigen is not identified. Trimming removed 4 bases from V and 4 bases from J; junction bases left unmatched: 3. CDR1 and CDR2 (germline): LGHDT, YNNKEL (reference sequence). This CDR3 is built from 16 residues. Using RNA template, CDR3s of TCR alpha and beta were amplified with iRepertoire arm-PCR. For one-step reverse transcription and amplification, about 85-400 ng of tissue mRNA or PBMC total RNA was used. TCRdb reprocessed the multiplex PCR reads via MiXCR and lists one record per CDR3 protein. The profile shows 3,000 to 4,000 distinct CDR3 sequences, around 15% of them singletons.

This TCR was recovered from a human donor with low-grade glioma or glioblastoma, undergoing nonglioma brain surgery, or in good health (not recorded which). The chain combines TRBV3-1 with TRBJ2-3, with 15 bases lining up with TRBD2. Sequencing was done on a sample of glioma tissue, nonneoplastic brain tissue, or PBMCs (not recorded which). The CDR3, as DNA: TGTGCCAGCAGCCGGACTAGCGGGGGGGCGTCAGATACGCAGTATTTT. Protein: CASSRTSGGASDTQYF.